These T cell receptor beta chains were read from a single sample in a study of shared clonotypes between healthy human individuals. Generated by immunoSEQ multiplex PCR, the TCRdb table keeps only in-frame clones and is missing some. Among under 2,500,000 clones listed, approximately 95% were seen once. The material sequenced was naive CD4+ T cells sorted from blood. The source of these receptors is a man aged 18 to 35 in good health. Both conserved end residues are trimmed from each CDR3. D genes are given only for firm matches. Size tells how often a clone was seen (once, few, many) or the class of an expanded clone, and some rows leave it out.

>few|TRBV2|NA|TRBJ2-5
ASSEALGSLGETQY
>NA|TRBV2|TRBD1|TRBJ1-1
ASGATGAPGSEAF
>NA|TRBV30|NA|TRBJ1-1
AWSVRTMGTEAF
>NA|TRBV7-2|NA|TRBJ2-1
ASSLSSSSYNEQF
>NA|TRBV18|NA|TRBJ1-1
ASSLRQNTEAF
>NA|TRBV5-4|NA|TRBJ1-1
ASSPGGGGDTEAF
>NA|TRBV7-9|NA|TRBJ2-3
ASSIGQSVPDTQY
>NA|TRBV7-2|NA|TRBJ2-7
ASSPTRIEQY
>NA|TRBV6-5|NA|TRBJ1-4
ASSASKGREKLF
>NA|TRBV2|NA|TRBJ2-6
ASSDEGGSGANVLT
>NA|TRBV7-9|TRBD2|TRBJ2-5
ASGREGETQY
>NA|TRBV30|NA|TRBJ1-4
AWSPLRTTNEKLF
>NA|TRBV6-5|TRBD1|TRBJ2-5
ASRHNRGVQETQY
>NA|TRBV14|NA|TRBJ1-6
ASSQARNSPLH
>NA|TRBV6-1|NA|TRBJ1-4
ASIRPGSGEKLF
>NA|TRBV6-1|NA|TRBJ2-6
ASSAFPSGSGANVLT
>NA|TRBV6-5|NA|TRBJ1-1
ASSYSSRTEAF
>NA|TRBV28|NA|TRBJ1-2
ASSERYGYT
>NA|TRBV7-2|NA|TRBJ1-1
ASSGGGSPEAF
>NA|TRBV7-2|NA|TRBJ1-5
ASSSFTGAQPQH
>NA|TRBV10-3|NA|TRBJ2-7
AISESNRVEQY
>NA|TRBV6-5|TRBD1|TRBJ2-7
ASRRGRYSYEQY